This T cell receptor (beta chain) comes out of a study of spatial heterogeneity in lung cancer. Study-wide background: Beta-chain sequences consistently outnumbered alpha-chain sequences in detection. Each distinct TCR and UMI combination averaged more than ten appearances in raw reads.

This clonotype was seen at least ten times. This beta chain lies outside the target of a library built for alpha chains; its clone size means little. Germline CDR1 and CDR2: SGHDT and YYEEEE. Trimming left V 2 bases short and J 5 bases short, with 11 bases between. This CDR3 region has 13 residues. Individual TCR cDNA molecules each bore their own unique molecular identifier. TCRdb ran MiXCR on the 5' RACE reads and lists one entry per CDR3 protein. In the table there are around 10,000 distinct CDR3 sequences, around 3.9% of which are singletons. Time point: sample taken at primary tumor resection. Whole RNA obtained from tumor, nontumor lung or frozen PBMC underwent sequencing without sorting. The cohort: around 77 early-stage, untreated non-small cell lung cancer patients.

The chain joins TRBV5-6 to TRBJ2-7; D remains ambiguous. The source was normal lung tissue next to the tumor, collected at surgery. This clonotype was sampled from a male donor with early-stage non-small cell lung cancer. Written as DNA, the CDR3 is TGTGCCAGCAGCTTCCTGGACGTCGACGAGCAGTACTTC. Amino acid sequence: CASSFLDVDEQYF.